This record looks at one T cell receptor (beta chain) sequence and its context. The target antigen is unknown. These data come from a study of tumor-infiltrating lymphocytes in primary liver carcinoma. Points from the study as a whole: Researchers found tumor-adjacent and tumor-blood pairs overlapped less than tumor region pairs. The study found a significantly higher top-250-clone fraction in tumors than in blood (p = 0.039).

Priming with a constant-region primer yielded TCR beta cDNA from about 450 ng total RNA. ARM-PCR was slightly modified, and three nested multiplex PCR rounds with it gave rise to the TCR beta libraries. For approximately 10 cycles apiece, the opening two PCR rounds ran with TRBV1-TRBV30 forward primers and a C-beta reverse primer. MiXCR, applied by TCRdb to the multiplex PCR reads, yields one record per CDR3 protein. Of about 180,000 distinct CDR3 sequences in the sample, roughly 60% were seen once. Germline values: CDR1 MNHEY, CDR2 SVGAGI. The CDR3 sequence is 15 residues long. V was pared by 0 bases and J by 9 bases, with 8 bases of the junction left unmatched. Germline DNA was also extracted, while the blood RNA originated from unsorted whole blood.

The source is a middle-aged man with primary liver carcinoma and hepatitis B virus infection. The sequencing input was peripheral blood. V gene TRBV6-5 combines with J gene TRBJ2-1; 7 bases line up with TRBD1. The CDR3, as DNA: TGTGCCAGCAGTTACTCGAGAAGCAGGGACAGTGAGCAGTTCTTC. Its protein product is CASSYSRSRDSEQFF.